The 21 T cell receptor beta chains in this list originate from one sample, sequenced in a study of T-cell reconstitution after alpha-beta-depleted transplantation in children. It was with unique molecular identifiers that the TCRbeta library was prepared. TCRdb used MiXCR to reprocess the PCR reads, holding one entry per CDR3 protein. The table has around 380,000 distinct CDR3 sequences, 9.5% to 13% seen once. Here the sequenced sample was PBMCs from the stem cell graft donor, taken from the stem cell graft. These receptor sequences come from a human donor who donated a stem cell graft to a child with acute myeloid leukemia.

This clonotype was seen more than once but under ten times. The chain has TRBV7-3 and TRBJ2-7; 11 bases line up with TRBD2. The CDR3 contains 16 residues. Losses at the gene ends were 1 base for V and 4 bases for J; bases not matched to a gene: 6. Germline V gene lookup returns CDR1 SGHTA and CDR2 FQGTGA. This CDR3 is CASSLMGRLAGYEQYV. CDR3 DNA sequence: TGTGCCAGCAGCTTAATGGGGAGACTAGCGGGGTACGAGCAGTACGTC.

In this sample, this clonotype turned up a few times. The chain is built from TRBV20-1 and TRBJ2-1, with 12 bases lining up with TRBD2. This CDR3 contains 16 residues. CDR1 DFQATT and CDR2 SNEGSKA come from the germline V gene (reference sequence). The junction had 9 bases not matched to a gene; V was cut back by 2 bases and J by 7 bases. The CDR3 loop reads CSARYPSGGVSNEQFF. Here the CDR3 DNA reads TGCAGTGCTAGATACCCTAGCGGGGGGGTTTCGAATGAGCAGTTCTTC.

The chain combines TRBV7-9 with TRBJ1-3; possibly TRBD1 for D (5 bases). The CDR3 contains 15 residues. Germline V gene data show CDR1 as SEHNR and CDR2 as FQNEAQ (reference sequence). Trimming shortened V by 5 bases and J by 4 bases, and 15 bases separated the two germline ends. The CDR3 protein is CASSTQGALGNTIYF. As DNA, the CDR3 is TGTGCCAGCAGCACCCAGGGAGCGTTGGGAAACACCATATATTTT.

The chain links TRBV29-1 to TRBJ2-5; TRBD1 agrees at 8 bases. The CDR3 contains 13 residues. CDR1 SQVTM and CDR2 ANQGSEA come from the germline V gene. The trim removed 7 bases at V and 1 base at J, leaving 5 bases unmatched. The CDR3 reads CSASQGAQETQYF. The CDR3 DNA sequence: TGCAGCGCTTCCCAGGGGGCCCAAGAGACCCAGTACTTC.

The V gene is TRBV20-1, the J gene TRBJ2-4, with 10 bases identical to TRBD2. CDR3 size: 15 residues. Germline V gene lookup returns CDR1 DFQATT and CDR2 SNEGSKA (reference sequence). V gave up 6 bases and J gave up 8 bases; unmatched junction bases: 13. The CDR3 sequence is CSAARPLAGVYIQYF. As DNA, the CDR3 is TGCAGTGCCGCCAGACCTCTAGCGGGAGTTTACATTCAGTACTTC.

This clonotype was counted ten times or more. The chain couples TRBV25-1 to TRBJ1-2; no clear D. This CDR3 has 11 residues. The V and J ends lost 2 bases and 8 bases respectively, with 6 bases between them. Germline CDR1 MGHDK, CDR2 SYGVNS. Here the CDR3 DNA reads TGTGCCAGCAGTGAAGTCGGAGGCTACACCTTC. Protein product: CASSEVGGYTF.

This clonotype showed up just a few times. This chain connects TRBV27 to TRBJ2-2, with 9 bases that match TRBD2. The CDR3 length is 16 residues. Germline assignment: CDR1 MNHEY and CDR2 SMNVEV (reference sequence). With 6 bases clipped from V and 0 bases from J, the junction kept 5 bases outside the gene matches. The CDR3 here is CASSQTSGTNTGELFF. The CDR3, as DNA: TGTGCCAGCAGCCAGACTAGCGGAACGAACACCGGGGAGCTGTTTTTT.

In this sample, this clonotype turned up a few times. The rearrangement uses TRBV5-1 and TRBJ2-2; 11 bases map to TRBD2. The V gene end was trimmed by 4 bases and the J gene end by 3 bases; junction bases not matched to a gene: 5. The CDR3 runs 16 residues. The germline V gene has CDR1 SGHRS and CDR2 YFSETQ. The CDR3 loop reads CASSTTSGSYTGELFF. The CDR3 nucleotides are TGCGCCAGCAGCACTACTAGCGGGAGCTACACCGGGGAGCTGTTTTTT.

This clonotype was counted only a few times. The chain recombines TRBV9 with TRBJ2-2; D remains ambiguous. Looked up from germline, CDR1 is SGDLS and CDR2 is YYNGEE. V shed 4 bases and J shed 6 bases, with 13 bases lying between them. The CDR3 runs to 14 residues. The CDR3 loop is CASSPPPSAGELFF. The CDR3, as DNA: TGTGCCAGCAGCCCCCCCCCCTCGGCCGGGGAGCTGTTTTTT.

This clonotype was seen at least ten times. V is TRBV29-1 and J is TRBJ2-4; 12 nucleotides match TRBD2. The CDR3 loop spans 15 amino acids. V shed 3 bases and J 8 bases; nucleotides not matched to a gene: 8. CDR1 is SQVTM, CDR2 ANQGSEA, per germline. The CDR3 protein is CSVEPRASGRDIQYF. Here the CDR3 DNA reads TGCAGCGTTGAGCCCCGGGCTAGCGGGAGGGACATTCAGTACTTC.

This sequence joins TRBV12-3 or TRBV12-4 and TRBJ2-5; 14 bases agree with TRBD2. Trimming at V came to 7 bases and at J to 5 bases, leaving 12 bases not matched to a gene. The CDR3 is made up of 17 amino acids. CDR3 DNA sequence: TGTGCCAGCACAGCGGGACTAGCGGGGGCCGGAGGGGAGACCCAGTACTTC. Residues: CASTAGLAGAGGETQYF.

In its sample, this clonotype was seen a few times. The chain employs TRBV30 and TRBJ2-2, with 11 bases aligning to TRBD2. With 2 bases clipped from V and 4 bases from J, the junction kept 3 bases outside the gene matches. This CDR3 has 15 residues. The germline V gene has CDR1 GTSNPN and CDR2 SVGIG (reference sequence). In DNA, the CDR3 is TGTGCCTGGAGTCTAGGGACTAGCGGCACCGGGGAGCTGTTTTTT. It is translated as CAWSLGTSGTGELFF.

This clonotype showed up many times. The chain links TRBV20-1 to TRBJ2-3; D might be TRBD2 (6 bases). Germline-derived CDR1 and CDR2 are DFQATT and SNEGSKA (reference sequence). V was shortened by 6 bases and J by 9 bases, with 19 bases between the two germline ends. The CDR3 totals 13 residues. The CDR3: CSATREQGETQYF. CDR3 DNA: TGCAGTGCCACGCGGGAACAAGGGGAGACGCAGTATTTT.

The CDR3 is CASSPGFSGAFF. The CDR3 region has the DNA TGTGCCAGCAGCCCAGGGTTTTCAGGCGCTTTCTTT. V usage is TRBV7-2 and J usage is TRBJ1-1, with D tentatively TRBD1 (5 bases). The V and J ends lost 5 bases and 11 bases respectively, with 15 bases between them. CDR1 is SGHTA and CDR2 is FQGNSA in the germline V gene. The CDR3 totals 12 residues.

This clonotype has a count of ten or more. The chain combines TRBV5-1 with TRBJ2-1; 7 bases line up with TRBD2. Trimming removed 0 bases from V and 4 bases from J; junction bases left unmatched: 4. The CDR3 is made up of 15 amino acids. Germline V gene sequence: CDR1 SGHRS, CDR2 YFSETQ. The CDR3 sequence: CASSLGVAGYNEQFF. CDR3 coding DNA: TGCGCCAGCAGCTTGGGGGTAGCGGGTTACAATGAGCAGTTCTTC.

This clonotype was seen at least ten times. The chain is built from TRBV12-3 or TRBV12-4 and TRBJ2-3; D is perhaps TRBD1 or TRBD2 (6 bases each). Trimming removed 4 bases at V and 5 bases at J, with 13 bases between. The CDR3 length is 14 residues. CDR3 coding DNA: TGTGCCAGCAGTTCCGACAGGAGGGGAGATACGCAGTATTTT. Protein: CASSSDRRGDTQYF.

This rearrangement joins TRBV10-3 to TRBJ2-1; 9 positions agree with TRBD1. With 4 bases clipped from V and 5 bases from J, the junction kept 3 bases outside the gene matches. Germline lookup yields CDR1 ENHRY and CDR2 SYGVKD. This CDR3 has 14 residues. CDR3 nucleotide sequence: TGTGCCATCAGTGCTGGACAGGGGAACAATGAGCAGTTCTTC. This sequence encodes CAISAGQGNNEQFF.

This clonotype has more than one count but fewer than ten. Here the CDR3 reads CASSSQQGGQPQHF. The CDR3 DNA is TGTGCCAGCAGCTCTCAACAGGGAGGACAGCCCCAGCATTTT. The chain couples TRBV11-2 to TRBJ1-5; D is possibly TRBD1 (6 bases). CDR1 and CDR2 (germline): SGHAT, FQNNGV. V lost 4 bases and J 7 bases, leaving 14 bases between the germline ends. The CDR3 extends over 14 amino acids.

This clonotype appeared many times. The chain uses TRBV5-1 and TRBJ1-2, with 7 bases aligning to TRBD1. Germline CDR1 reads SGHRS; CDR2 reads YFSETQ. The CDR3 consists of 16 residues. The V segment lost 4 bases and the J segment 1 base; nucleotides outside the gene matches: 10. CDR3 residues: CASSPLGQAHNYGYTF. The DNA for the CDR3 is TGCGCCAGCAGCCCCCTCGGACAGGCACATAACTATGGCTACACCTTC.

This chain uses TRBV12-3 or TRBV12-4 with TRBJ2-1; TRBD2 agrees at 9 bases. The CDR3 is made up of 17 amino acids. V shed 2 bases and J 2 bases; nucleotides not matched to a gene: 7. CDR3 sequence (DNA): TGTGCCAGCAGTTTAAAAGGGCGGGAGGGCCCCTACAATGAGCAGTTCTTC. Protein product: CASSLKGREGPYNEQFF.

At least ten counts were recorded for this clonotype. Written as DNA, the CDR3 is TGTGCCAGCAGCCCTACCCCTAGCGGGAGGCCCGGCACAGATACGCAGTATTTT. As protein: CASSPTPSGRPGTDTQYF. The genes are TRBV11-1 and TRBJ2-3; 11 bases line up with TRBD2. J gave up 1 base and V 5 bases, and 11 bases lay outside the gene matches. The CDR3 spans 18 residues. In germline, CDR1 is SGHAT, CDR2 FQDESV (reference sequence). Together with reference TRBV11-1 and TRBJ2-3, the CDR3 gives the full variable domain: EAEVAQSPRYKITEKSQAVAFWCDPISGHATLYWYRQILGQGPELLVQFQDESVVDDSQLPKDRFSAERLKGVDSTLKIQPAELGDSAMYLCASSPTPSGRPGTDTQYFGPGTRLTVL.